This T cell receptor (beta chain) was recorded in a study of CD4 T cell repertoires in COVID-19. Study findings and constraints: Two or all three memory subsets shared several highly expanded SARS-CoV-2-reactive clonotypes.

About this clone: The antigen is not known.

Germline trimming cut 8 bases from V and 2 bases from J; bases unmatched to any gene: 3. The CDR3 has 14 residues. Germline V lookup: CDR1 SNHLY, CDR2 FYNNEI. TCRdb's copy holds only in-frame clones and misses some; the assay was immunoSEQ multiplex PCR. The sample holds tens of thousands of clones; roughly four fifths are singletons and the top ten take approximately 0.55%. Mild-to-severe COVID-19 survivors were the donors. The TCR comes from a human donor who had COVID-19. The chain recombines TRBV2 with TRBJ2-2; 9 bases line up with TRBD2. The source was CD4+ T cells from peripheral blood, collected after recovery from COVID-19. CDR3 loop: CASAGTSNTGELFF. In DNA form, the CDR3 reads TGTGCCAGCGCCGGGACTAGCAACACCGGGGAGCTGTTTTTT.